Following are 28 T cell receptor beta chains from one sample sequenced in a study of blood T cell repertoires in COVID-19. Clones were sequenced by immunoSEQ multiplex PCR, and TCRdb holds only the in-frame ones, with some missing. The sample has 150,000 to 200,000 clones; around nine tenths are singletons. Sequencing used peripheral blood. Receptor source: a man between 18 and 29 years old with active or convalescent COVID-19.

The chain links TRBV6-5 to TRBJ1-5, with 9 positions matching TRBD1. This CDR3 is built from 15 residues. V lost 6 bases, J lost 2 bases, and 5 bases stayed unmatched. CDR1 and CDR2 (germline): MNHEY, SVGAGI. CDR3 in amino acids: CASSPQGAGNQPQHF. CDR3 bases: TGTGCCAGCAGCCCACAGGGGGCCGGCAATCAGCCCCAGCATTTT.

The rearrangement uses TRBV23-1 and TRBJ2-7, with 11 bases matching TRBD1. TRBV23-1 is treated as an ORF (open reading frame) with a function not yet certain. CDR3 length equals 15 residues. After removal of 0 bases from V and 5 bases from J, the junction contained 3 bases not matched to a gene. This CDR3 reads CASSQSSGQGDEQYF. CDR3 bases: TGCGCCAGCAGTCAATCTTCGGGACAGGGGGACGAGCAGTACTTC.

The chain employs TRBV18 and TRBJ1-2; 12 nucleotides agree with TRBD1. Germline V gene data show CDR1 as KGHSH and CDR2 as LQKENI. After removal of 0 bases from V and 7 bases from J, the junction contained 3 bases not matched to a gene. The CDR3 runs 15 residues. CDR3 sequence: CASSPPGTGGFGYTF. The CDR3 DNA sequence: TGTGCCAGCTCACCACCCGGGACAGGGGGCTTTGGCTACACCTTC.

The V call is TRBV5-6, the J call TRBJ1-1; D perhaps matches TRBD1 (5 bases). Germline assignment: CDR1 SGHDT and CDR2 YYEEEE. V shed 1 base and J shed 4 bases, with 8 bases lying between them. The CDR3 is 13 amino acids. The CDR3, as DNA: TGTGCCAGCAGCTTGAACAGGATCACTGAAGCTTTCTTT. This codes for CASSLNRITEAFF.

The sample holds one count of this clone. The chain carries TRBV27 and TRBJ2-7; possibly TRBD2 for D (6 bases). CDR1 and CDR2 (germline): MNHEY, SMNVEV (reference sequence). The CDR3 is 13 amino acids. The germline V and J ends were trimmed by 3 bases and 3 bases, with 9 bases remaining between them. The DNA of the CDR3 is TGTGCCAGCAGTTTCATGGGGGGCTACGAGCAGTACGTC. Translated: CASSFMGGYEQYV.

The gene calls are TRBV7-6 and TRBJ2-5; possible D gene TRBD2, 6 bases. V lost 5 bases to trimming and J lost 10 bases, with 17 bases between them. Germline CDR1 reads SGHVS; CDR2 reads FNYEAQ. This CDR3 comprises 13 residues. The CDR3 DNA is TGTGCCAGCAGCGCGGGACCGCCCGGCAGCCAGTACTTC. This encodes CASSAGPPGSQYF.

This clone was observed once. The rearrangement links TRBV6-5 to TRBJ2-2, with 9 bases lining up with TRBD1. CDR3 length: 14 residues. Looked up from germline, CDR1 is MNHEY and CDR2 is SVGAGI. Trimming cost V 7 bases and J 6 bases; bases outside gene matches: 6. CDR3 residues: CASTHRGLAGELFF. Written as DNA, the CDR3 is TGTGCCAGCACGCACAGGGGGCTGGCCGGGGAGCTGTTTTTT.

The CDR3 here is CASSLGVGEAFF. The CDR3 region has the DNA TGTGCCAGCAGCTTAGGAGTGGGCGAAGCTTTCTTT. The gene calls are TRBV7-2 and TRBJ1-1; D not resolved. The germline V gene has CDR1 SGHTA and CDR2 FQGNSA. The CDR3 is made up of 12 amino acids. Trimming removed 1 base from V and 8 bases from J, with 8 bases in between. The full variable domain, its missing parts supplied by reference TRBV7-2 and TRBJ1-1, is GAGVSQSPSNKVTEKGKDVELRCDPISGHTALYWYRQSLGQGLEFLIYFQGNSAPDKSGLPSDRFSAERTGGSVSTLTIQRTQQEDSAVYLCASSLGVGEAFFGQGTRLTVV.

This chain connects TRBV5-1 to TRBJ2-5, with TRBD1 as a possible D gene (5 bases). Trimming left V 6 bases short and J 1 base short, with 31 bases between. This CDR3 is built from 20 residues. Germline CDR1 and CDR2: SGHRS and YFSETQ. The CDR3 DNA reads as TGCGCCAGCACCAACTATCTCAGTCCTTACCCCCGGCAGGGCCAAGAGACCCAGTACTTC. This translates into CASTNYLSPYPRQGQETQYF.

V is TRBV10-3 and J is TRBJ2-2, with 10 bases identical to TRBD1. The CDR3 consists of 16 residues. The V gene end was trimmed by 5 bases and the J gene end by 2 bases; junction bases not matched to a gene: 5. The germline V gene encodes CDR1 ENHRY and CDR2 SYGVKD. CDR3 residues: CAISIRDRGNTGELFF. The CDR3 coding sequence is TGTGCCATCAGTATTCGGGACAGGGGTAACACCGGGGAGCTGTTTTTT.

The J gene is TRBJ2-1, the V gene TRBV18; 12 positions match TRBD2. CDR1 is KGHSH and CDR2 is LQKENI in the germline V gene. The CDR3 has 17 residues. The V segment lost 1 base and the J segment 6 bases; nucleotides outside the gene matches: 7. The CDR3 sequence: CASSPRLAGGPVNEQFF. CDR3 in DNA: TGTGCCAGCTCACCACGCCTAGCGGGAGGGCCGGTCAATGAGCAGTTCTTC.

The chain recombines TRBV6-5 with TRBJ1-2; D gene uncertain. The V gene's germline CDR1 is MNHEY and CDR2 SVGAGI. V lost 8 bases to trimming and J lost 3 bases, with 10 bases between them. The CDR3 runs to 12 residues. The CDR3 region is CASSGSDYGYTF. CDR3 coding DNA: TGTGCCAGCTCGGGTTCTGACTATGGCTACACCTTC.

The V gene is TRBV3-1 (or the pseudogene TRBV3-2), the J gene TRBJ2-3; D is possibly TRBD2 (5 bases). CDR1 is LGHDT and CDR2 is YNNKEL in the germline V gene (reference sequence). The CDR3 runs to 16 residues. V was clipped by 4 bases and J by 3 bases, with 17 bases between them. CDR3 DNA: TGTGCCAGCAGCCCTCGAGAGGGTGAAACTACAGATACGCAGTATTTT. Amino acids: CASSPREGETTDTQYF.

This clone has only one observation. For the CDR3, the DNA is TGTGCCAGCAGGTATCGACTAGCGGGTTCCAACAATGAGCAGTTCTTC. Translation: CASRYRLAGSNNEQFF. The V gene is TRBV11-2, the J gene TRBJ2-1, with 10 positions matching TRBD2. Germline assignment: CDR1 SGHAT and CDR2 FQNNGV. The CDR3 loop spans 16 amino acids. V shed 6 bases and J 5 bases; nucleotides not matched to a gene: 10.

The rearrangement joins TRBV19 to TRBJ1-1; D might be TRBD1 (6 bases). Trimming took 6 bases from V and 4 from J, leaving 9 bases between them. The CDR3 has 12 amino acids. Germline assignment: CDR1 LNHDA and CDR2 SQIVND (reference sequence). The CDR3 bases are TGTGCCAGTAGCCAGGGGAGCACTGAAGCTTTCTTT. It encodes CASSQGSTEAFF.

The chain carries TRBV4-2 and TRBJ2-1; D possibly corresponds to TRBD1 (6 bases). CDR1 LGHNA and CDR2 YNFKEQ come from the germline V gene. The CDR3 covers 14 residues. V lost 0 bases, J lost 9 bases, and 12 bases lay in between. CDR3 sequence: CASSQETGPVEQFF. The CDR3, as DNA: TGTGCCAGCAGCCAAGAAACAGGGCCTGTTGAGCAGTTCTTC.

The chain employs TRBV7-2 and TRBJ1-3, with D unresolved. CDR1 is SGHTA, CDR2 FQGNSA, per germline. The CDR3 extends over 13 amino acids. V lost 2 bases and J 4 bases, leaving 6 bases between the germline ends. DNA of the CDR3: TGTGCCAGCAGCTTAAATAAAGGAAACACCATATATTTT. Its translation is CASSLNKGNTIYF.

The V gene is TRBV11-3, the J gene TRBJ2-1; 8 bases agree with TRBD1. The CDR3 covers 13 residues. The germline V gene encodes CDR1 SGHNT and CDR2 YENEEA. J lost 4 bases, V lost 8 bases, and 4 bases had no gene match. The CDR3 region is CASGRQGYNEQFF. The CDR3 nucleotides are TGTGCCAGCGGACGACAGGGGTACAATGAGCAGTTCTTC.

This clone was observed once. The gene calls are TRBV30 and TRBJ2-5; 11 positions match TRBD2. CDR1 GTSNPN and CDR2 SVGIG come from the germline V gene (reference sequence). This CDR3 has 16 residues. Unmatched junction bases numbered 11, after V lost 1 base and J lost 7 bases. The CDR3 protein is CAWSADYGLAGGTQYF. The CDR3 DNA sequence: TGTGCCTGGAGTGCCGACTATGGGCTAGCGGGAGGGACCCAGTACTTC.

This chain connects TRBV2 to TRBJ2-5; D unclear. The germline V gene has CDR1 SNHLY and CDR2 FYNNEI. This CDR3 is 16 amino acids long. V gave up 1 base and J gave up 3 bases, with 15 bases separating them. CDR3 region: CASSEVGLGFEETQYF. DNA of the CDR3: TGTGCCAGCAGTGAAGTAGGATTGGGCTTCGAAGAGACCCAGTACTTC.

V is TRBV18 and J is TRBJ1-2; TRBD1 is a possible D gene (5 bases). V was trimmed by 3 bases and J by 2 bases, leaving 10 bases between them. The germline gives CDR1 KGHSH, CDR2 LQKENI. The CDR3 has 14 residues. The CDR3 nucleotides read TGTGCCAGCTCACCGGCGGGGCGGAACTATGGCTACACCTTC. Translating it yields CASSPAGRNYGYTF.

The rearrangement links TRBV5-1 to TRBJ1-2; weak D call: TRBD1 (6 bases). This CDR3 spans 14 amino acids. Germline CDR1 and CDR2: SGHRS and YFSETQ. The V end was cut by 0 bases, the J end by 4 bases, with 10 bases between. The CDR3 DNA reads as TGCGCCAGCAGCTTGGGACAGGACCTCTATGGCTACACCTTC. It encodes CASSLGQDLYGYTF.

The chain joins TRBV23-1 to TRBJ2-2; 12 nucleotides agree with TRBD2. TRBV23-1 falls under the ORF class, with uncertain function. The CDR3 runs to 18 residues. Unmatched junction bases numbered 5, after V lost 0 bases and J lost 3 bases. The CDR3 spells CASSQSLAGGFHTGELFF. DNA for the CDR3: TGCGCCAGCAGTCAATCCCTAGCGGGAGGGTTCCACACCGGGGAGCTGTTTTTT.

The rearrangement uses TRBV10-3 and TRBJ2-3, with D perhaps matching TRBD1 (6 bases). The germline V and J ends were trimmed by 3 bases and 2 bases, with 12 bases remaining between them. Per the germline V gene, CDR1 is ENHRY and CDR2 is SYGVKD. The CDR3 totals 15 residues. The CDR3 nucleotides read TGTGCCATCAGTGATAGGGGGTCTTCCACAGATACGCAGTATTTT. It yields the protein CAISDRGSSTDTQYF.

This clone was counted a few times. The chain combines TRBV7-8 with TRBJ2-3; TRBD1 might be the D (5 bases). The CDR3 sequence is 16 residues long. V was trimmed by 1 base and J by 0 bases, leaving 11 bases between them. Germline CDR1 SGHVS, CDR2 FQNEAQ. CDR3 sequence reads: CASSLGLTGSTDTQYF. CDR3 in DNA: TGTGCCAGCAGCTTAGGGTTAACAGGTAGCACAGATACGCAGTATTTT.

The chain links TRBV7-8 to TRBJ2-5, with 10 bases lining up with TRBD1. Germline trimming cut 6 bases from V and 4 bases from J; bases unmatched to any gene: 11. The germline V gene encodes CDR1 SGHVS and CDR2 FQNEAQ. The length of the CDR3 is 16 residues. The CDR3 bases are TGTGCCAGCAGTCAAAGACGGCGGGACAGGGGAGAGACCCAGTACTTC. It specifies CASSQRRRDRGETQYF.

This sequence joins TRBV9 and TRBJ1-2; 9 bases agree with TRBD1. The length of the CDR3 is 15 residues. J lost 3 bases, V lost 0 bases, and 3 bases had no gene match. Germline values: CDR1 SGDLS, CDR2 YYNGEE. Here the CDR3 reads CASSVGGTGHYGYTF. The CDR3, as DNA: TGTGCCAGCAGCGTAGGGGGGACAGGGCACTATGGCTACACCTTC. The entire variable domain, with the rest obtained from reference TRBV9 and TRBJ1-2, is as follows: DSGVTQTPKHLITATGQRVTLRCSPRSGDLSVYWYQQSLDQGLQFLIQYYNGEERAKGNILERFSAQQFPDLHSELNLSSLELGDSALYFCASSVGGTGHYGYTFGSGTRLTVV.

V is TRBV7-9 and J is TRBJ1-1, with a tentative D call TRBD1 (5 bases). Deletions cut 1 base from V and 4 bases from J, with 7 bases between. The CDR3 length is 13 residues. Germline V lookup: CDR1 SEHNR, CDR2 FQNEAQ (reference sequence). In DNA form, the CDR3 reads TGTGCCAGCAGCTTAGGGACACGCACTGAAGCTTTCTTT. This sequence encodes CASSLGTRTEAFF. Together with reference TRBV7-9 and TRBJ1-1, the CDR3 gives the full variable domain: DTGVSQNPRHKITKRGQNVTFRCDPISEHNRLYWYRQTLGQGPEFLTYFQNEAQLEKSRLLSDRFSAERPKGSFSTLEIQRTEQGDSAMYLCASSLGTRTEAFFGQGTRLTVV.